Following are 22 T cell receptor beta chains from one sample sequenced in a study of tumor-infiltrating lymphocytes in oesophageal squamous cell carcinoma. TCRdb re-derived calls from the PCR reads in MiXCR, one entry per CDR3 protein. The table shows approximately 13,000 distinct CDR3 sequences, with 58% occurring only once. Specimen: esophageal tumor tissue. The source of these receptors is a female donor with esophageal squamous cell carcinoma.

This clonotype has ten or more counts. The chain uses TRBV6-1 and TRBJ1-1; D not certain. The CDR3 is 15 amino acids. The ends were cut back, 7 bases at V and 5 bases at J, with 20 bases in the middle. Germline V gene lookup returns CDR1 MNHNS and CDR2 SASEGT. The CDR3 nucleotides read TGTGCCAGCACACTACCCCCGGGCGGTGGGACTGAAGCTTTCTTT. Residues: CASTLPPGGGTEAFF.

CDR3 loop: CASSLAPKAQYF. Written as DNA, the CDR3 is TGTGCCAGCAGCTTAGCCCCAAAAGCGCAGTATTTT. The chain joins TRBV7-9 to TRBJ2-3; no definite D call. Trimming cost V 0 bases and J 10 bases, with 8 bases left between them. The CDR3 totals 12 residues. Germline CDR1 is SEHNR and CDR2 is FQNEAQ (reference sequence).

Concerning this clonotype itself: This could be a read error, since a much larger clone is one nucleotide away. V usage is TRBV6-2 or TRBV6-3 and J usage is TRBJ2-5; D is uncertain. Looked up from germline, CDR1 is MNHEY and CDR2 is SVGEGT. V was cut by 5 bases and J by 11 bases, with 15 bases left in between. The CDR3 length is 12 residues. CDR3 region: CASSPRNNEQYF. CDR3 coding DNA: TGTGCCAGCAGTCCCAGAAACAATGAGCAGTACTTC.

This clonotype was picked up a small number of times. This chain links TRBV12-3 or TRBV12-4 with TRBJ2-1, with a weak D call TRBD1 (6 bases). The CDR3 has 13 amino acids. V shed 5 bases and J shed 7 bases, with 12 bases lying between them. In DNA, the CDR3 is TGTGCCAGCAGTCCCCACACAGGGAATGAGCAGTTCTTC. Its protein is CASSPHTGNEQFF.

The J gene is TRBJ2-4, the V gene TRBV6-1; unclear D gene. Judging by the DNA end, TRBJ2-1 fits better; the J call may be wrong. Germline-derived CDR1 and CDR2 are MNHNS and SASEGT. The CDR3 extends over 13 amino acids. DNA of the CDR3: TGTGCCAGCAGTGAACGCCCCGTGCATGAGCAGTTCTTC. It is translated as CASSERPVHEQFF.

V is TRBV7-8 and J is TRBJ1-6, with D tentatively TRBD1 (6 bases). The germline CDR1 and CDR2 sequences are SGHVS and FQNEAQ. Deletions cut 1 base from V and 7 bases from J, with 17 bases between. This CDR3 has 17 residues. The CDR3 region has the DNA TGTGCCAGCAGCTTAGATTTAGGCAGGGGACAAAATTCACCCCTCCACTTT. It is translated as CASSLDLGRGQNSPLHF.

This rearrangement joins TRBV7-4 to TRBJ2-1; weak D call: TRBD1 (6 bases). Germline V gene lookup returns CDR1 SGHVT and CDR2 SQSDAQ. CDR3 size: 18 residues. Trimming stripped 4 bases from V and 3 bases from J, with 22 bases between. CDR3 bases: TGTGCCAGCAGCTGCCCCAGGGGACGTTGGGTGTTCTACAATGAGCAGTTCTTC. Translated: CASSCPRGRWVFYNEQFF. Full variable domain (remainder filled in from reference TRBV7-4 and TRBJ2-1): GAGVSQSPRYKVAKRGRDVALRCDSISGHVTLYWYRQTLGQGSEVLTYSQSDAQRDKSGRPSGRFSAERPERSVSTLKIQRTEQGDSAVYLCASSCPRGRWVFYNEQFFGPGTRLTVL.

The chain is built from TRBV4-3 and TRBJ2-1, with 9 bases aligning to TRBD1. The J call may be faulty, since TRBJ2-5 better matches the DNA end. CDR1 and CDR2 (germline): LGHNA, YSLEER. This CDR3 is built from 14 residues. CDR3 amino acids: CASSQDRGPETQYF. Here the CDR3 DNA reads TGCGCCAGCAGCCAGGACAGGGGCCCAGAGACCCAGTACTTC.

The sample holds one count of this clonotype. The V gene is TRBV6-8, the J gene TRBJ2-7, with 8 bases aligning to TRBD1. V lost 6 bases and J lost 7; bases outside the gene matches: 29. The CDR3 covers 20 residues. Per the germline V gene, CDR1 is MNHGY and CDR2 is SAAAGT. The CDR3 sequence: CASSSDRGPRHPYSDNEQYF. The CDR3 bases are TGTGCCAGCAGCTCAGACAGGGGCCCTCGACATCCCTACTCAGACAATGAGCAGTACTTC.

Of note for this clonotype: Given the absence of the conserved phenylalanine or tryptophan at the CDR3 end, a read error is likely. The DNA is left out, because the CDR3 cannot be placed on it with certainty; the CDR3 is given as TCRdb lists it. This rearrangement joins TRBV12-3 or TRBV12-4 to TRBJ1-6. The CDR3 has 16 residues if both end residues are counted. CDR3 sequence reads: CASTGSSDQETQYFGP.

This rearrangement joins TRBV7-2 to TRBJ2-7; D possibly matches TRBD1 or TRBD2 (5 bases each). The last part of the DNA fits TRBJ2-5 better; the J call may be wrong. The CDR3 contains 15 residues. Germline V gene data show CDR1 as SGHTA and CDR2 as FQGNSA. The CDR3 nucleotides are TGTGCCAGCAGCCCCGATCCGGGACACCAAGAGACCCAGTACTTC. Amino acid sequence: CASSPDPGHQETQYF.

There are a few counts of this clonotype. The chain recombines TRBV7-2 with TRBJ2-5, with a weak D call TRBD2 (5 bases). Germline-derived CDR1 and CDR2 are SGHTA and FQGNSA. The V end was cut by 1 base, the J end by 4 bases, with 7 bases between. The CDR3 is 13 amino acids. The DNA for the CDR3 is TGTGCCAGCAGCTTAGGGGAGAGAGAGACCCAGTACTTC. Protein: CASSLGERETQYF. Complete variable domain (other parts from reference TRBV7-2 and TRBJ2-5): GAGVSQSPSNKVTEKGKDVELRCDPISGHTALYWYRQSLGQGLEFLIYFQGNSAPDKSGLPSDRFSAERTGGSVSTLTIQRTQQEDSAVYLCASSLGERETQYFGPGTRLLVL.

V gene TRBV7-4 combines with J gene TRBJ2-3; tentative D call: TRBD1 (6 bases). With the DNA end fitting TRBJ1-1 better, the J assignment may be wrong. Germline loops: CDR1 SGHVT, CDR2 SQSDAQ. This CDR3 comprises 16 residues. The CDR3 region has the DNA TGTGCCAGCAGCTTAAGTCAGGGGACCTCCTGGTCGGAAGCTTTCTTT. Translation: CASSLSQGTSWSEAFF.

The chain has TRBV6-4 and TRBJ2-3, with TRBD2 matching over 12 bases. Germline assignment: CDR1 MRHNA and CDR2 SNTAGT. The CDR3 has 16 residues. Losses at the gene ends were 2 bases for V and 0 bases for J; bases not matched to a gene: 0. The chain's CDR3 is CASSDGTSGSTDTQYF. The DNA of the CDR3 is TGTGCCAGCAGTGACGGGACTAGCGGGAGCACAGATACGCAGTATTTT.

The CDR3 loop reads CASSVPGLASEQFF. Here the CDR3 DNA reads TGTGCCAGCAGCGTCCCGGGACTAGCGAGTGAGCAGTTCTTC. J is TRBJ2-1 and V is TRBV7-2; 10 positions match TRBD2. Germline CDR1 is SGHTA and CDR2 is FQGNSA. The V gene end was trimmed by 5 bases and the J gene end by 9 bases; junction bases not matched to a gene: 7. The CDR3 has 14 amino acids.

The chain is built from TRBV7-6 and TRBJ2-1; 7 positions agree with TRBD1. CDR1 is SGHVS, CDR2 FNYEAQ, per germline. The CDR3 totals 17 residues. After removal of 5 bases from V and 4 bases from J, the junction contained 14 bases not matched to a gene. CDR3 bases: TGTGCCAGCAGCCCAACGACAGGGTCGGGAACTTACAATGAGCAGTTCTTC. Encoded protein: CASSPTTGSGTYNEQFF.

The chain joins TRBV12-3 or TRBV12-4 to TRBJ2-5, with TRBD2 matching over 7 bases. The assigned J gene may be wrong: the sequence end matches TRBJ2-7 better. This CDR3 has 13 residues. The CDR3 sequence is CASSKNSGYEQYF. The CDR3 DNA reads TGTGCCAGCAGTAAGAATAGCGGGTACGAGCAGTACTTC.

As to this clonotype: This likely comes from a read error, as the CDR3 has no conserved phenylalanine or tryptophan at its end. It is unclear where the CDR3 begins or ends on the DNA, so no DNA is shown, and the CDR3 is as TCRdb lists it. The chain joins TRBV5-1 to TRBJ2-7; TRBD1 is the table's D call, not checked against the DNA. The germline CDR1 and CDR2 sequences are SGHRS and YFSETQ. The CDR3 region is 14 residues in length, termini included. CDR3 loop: CASSLDGKGYTFGS.

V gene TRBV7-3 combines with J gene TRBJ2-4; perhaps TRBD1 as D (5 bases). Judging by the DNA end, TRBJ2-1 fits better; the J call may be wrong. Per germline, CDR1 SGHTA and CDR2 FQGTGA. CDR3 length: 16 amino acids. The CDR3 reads CASSLEEGASYNEQFF. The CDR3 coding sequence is TGTGCCAGCAGCTTAGAGGAAGGGGCCTCCTACAATGAGCAGTTCTTC.

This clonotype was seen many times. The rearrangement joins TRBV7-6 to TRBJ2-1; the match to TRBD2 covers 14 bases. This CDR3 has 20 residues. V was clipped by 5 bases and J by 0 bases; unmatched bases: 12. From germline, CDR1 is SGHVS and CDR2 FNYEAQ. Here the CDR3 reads CASSGAPGLAGELSYNEQFF. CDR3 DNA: TGTGCCAGCAGCGGGGCACCGGGACTAGCGGGAGAGCTCTCCTACAATGAGCAGTTCTTC.

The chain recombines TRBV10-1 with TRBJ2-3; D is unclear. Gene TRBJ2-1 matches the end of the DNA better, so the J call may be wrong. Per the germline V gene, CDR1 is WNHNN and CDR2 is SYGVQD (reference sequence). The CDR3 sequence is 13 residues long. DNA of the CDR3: TGCGCCAGCAGTGAATTCAGATACAATGAGCAGTTCTTC. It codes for CASSEFRYNEQFF.

CDR3 nucleotide sequence: TGTGCCAGCAGCCTTAACTCAGGGACCGGTGAAGCTTTCTTT. Translating gives CASSLNSGTGEAFF. The chain is built from TRBV3-1 and TRBJ1-1, with D maybe TRBD1 (5 bases). The CDR3 spans 14 residues. Germline CDR1 and CDR2: LGHDT and YNNKEL (reference sequence). The ends were cut back, 4 bases at V and 7 bases at J, with 16 bases in the middle. The full variable domain, in which reference TRBV3-1 and TRBJ1-1 provide the parts outside the CDR3, is DTAVSQTPKYLVTQMGNDKSIKCEQNLGHDTMYWYKQDSKKFLKIMFSYNNKELIINETVPNRFSPKSPDKAHLNLHINSLELGDSAVYFCASSLNSGTGEAFFGQGTRLTVV.